This TCR beta chain derives from a study of blood T cell repertoires in COVID-19. About the study: Acute-phase and convalescent COVID-19 samples originated in the United States, Italy and Spain. Sample material is recorded as cDNA or gDNA derived from T cells, B-cell-depleted T cells, or PBMCs.

Original data processing: How many nucleated cells were present was estimated from reference gene primer amplification. Profiling relied on immunoSEQ multiplex PCR, and the TCRdb table lists in-frame clones only, not all of them. Clone size and V and J calls were adopted from that table, with D and trimming inferred from the DNA. The profile shows some 190,000 clones, 75% to 90% of them singletons. This CDR3 has 14 amino acids. CDR1 is SGHRS and CDR2 is YFSETQ in the germline V gene. Trimming pared 0 bases from V and 4 bases from J, leaving 8 bases between. The rearrangement uses TRBV5-1 and TRBJ2-1, with D perhaps matching TRBD2 (6 bases). The receptor comes from a man aged 55-75 years with acute or convalescent COVID-19. Sequenced material: peripheral blood. The CDR3 here is CASSLDGGYNEQFF. The CDR3 DNA reads as TGCGCCAGCAGCTTGGACGGGGGTTACAATGAGCAGTTCTTC.